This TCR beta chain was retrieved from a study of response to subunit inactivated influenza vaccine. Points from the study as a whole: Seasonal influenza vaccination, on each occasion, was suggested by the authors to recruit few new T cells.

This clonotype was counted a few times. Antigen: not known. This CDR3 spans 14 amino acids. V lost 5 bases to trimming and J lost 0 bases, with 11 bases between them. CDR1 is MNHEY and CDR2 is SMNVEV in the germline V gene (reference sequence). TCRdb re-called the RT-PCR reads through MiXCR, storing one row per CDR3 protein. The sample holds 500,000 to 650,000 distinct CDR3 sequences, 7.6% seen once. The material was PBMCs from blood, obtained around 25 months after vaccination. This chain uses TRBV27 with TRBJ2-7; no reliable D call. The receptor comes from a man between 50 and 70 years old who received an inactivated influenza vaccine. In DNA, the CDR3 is TGTGCCAGCAGTCCAACCCTCGCCTCCTACGAGCAGTACTTC. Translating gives CASSPTLASYEQYF.